The T cell receptor (beta chain) under discussion was sequenced for a study of patients and donors after allogeneic stem cell transplantation. In TCRdb, the RT-PCR reads were re-called with MiXCR into one record per CDR3 protein. Here the sample spans some 150,000 distinct CDR3 sequences, roughly two fifths being singletons. Trimming took off 6 bases at V and 6 bases at J, with 5 bases between the two ends. In germline, CDR1 is MNHEY, CDR2 SVGEGT. This CDR3 region has 10 residues. The gene calls are TRBV6-2 or TRBV6-3 and TRBJ1-1, with D hard to call. Material for sequencing was blood, either unsorted or a sorted T cell fraction (not recorded which). The TCR sequence derives from a human donor who was either an allogeneic HSCT recipient or a stem cell or donor lymphocyte infusion donor (not recorded which). It is not recorded whose cells these are; they may come from a transplant donor. CDR3 amino acids: CASRGAEAFF. For the CDR3, the DNA is TGTGCCAGCAGAGGAGCTGAAGCTTTCTTT.